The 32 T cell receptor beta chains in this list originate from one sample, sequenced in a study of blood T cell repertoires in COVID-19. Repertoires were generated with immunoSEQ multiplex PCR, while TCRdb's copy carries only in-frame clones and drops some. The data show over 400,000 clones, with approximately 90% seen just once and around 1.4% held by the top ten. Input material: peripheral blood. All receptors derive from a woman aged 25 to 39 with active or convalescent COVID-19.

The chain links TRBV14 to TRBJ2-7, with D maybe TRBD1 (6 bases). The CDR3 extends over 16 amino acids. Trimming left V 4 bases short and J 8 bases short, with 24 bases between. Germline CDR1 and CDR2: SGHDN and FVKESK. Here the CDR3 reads CASSRKSGASQGQQYF. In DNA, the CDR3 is TGTGCCAGCAGCCGTAAAAGTGGGGCTTCTCAGGGGCAGCAGTACTTC.

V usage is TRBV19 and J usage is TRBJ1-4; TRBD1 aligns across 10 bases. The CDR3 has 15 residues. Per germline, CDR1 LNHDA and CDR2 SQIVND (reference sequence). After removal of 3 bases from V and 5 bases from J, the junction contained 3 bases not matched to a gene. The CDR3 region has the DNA TGTGCCAGTAGTATTGGGGGACAGGGGAATGAAAAACTGTTTTTT. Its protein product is CASSIGGQGNEKLFF.

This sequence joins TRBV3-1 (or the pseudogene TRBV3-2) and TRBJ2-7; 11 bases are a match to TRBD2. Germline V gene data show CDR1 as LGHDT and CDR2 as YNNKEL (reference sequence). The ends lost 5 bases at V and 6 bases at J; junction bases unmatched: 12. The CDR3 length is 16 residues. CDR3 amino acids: CASSLPLAGASTEQYF. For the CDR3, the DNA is TGTGCCAGCAGCTTACCACTAGCGGGGGCCTCCACCGAGCAGTACTTC.

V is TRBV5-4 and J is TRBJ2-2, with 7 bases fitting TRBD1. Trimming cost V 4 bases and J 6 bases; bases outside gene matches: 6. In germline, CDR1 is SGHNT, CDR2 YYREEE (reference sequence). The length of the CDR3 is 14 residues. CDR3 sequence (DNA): TGTGCCAGCAGCCCCGGACAGGTTGCCGGGGAGCTGTTTTTT. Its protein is CASSPGQVAGELFF.

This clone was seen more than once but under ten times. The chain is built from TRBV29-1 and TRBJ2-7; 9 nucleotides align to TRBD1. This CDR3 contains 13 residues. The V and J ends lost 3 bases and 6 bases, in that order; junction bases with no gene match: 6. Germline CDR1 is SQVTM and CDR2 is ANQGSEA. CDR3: CSVDPGQGTEQYF. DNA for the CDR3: TGCAGCGTTGACCCTGGACAGGGGACCGAGCAGTACTTC.

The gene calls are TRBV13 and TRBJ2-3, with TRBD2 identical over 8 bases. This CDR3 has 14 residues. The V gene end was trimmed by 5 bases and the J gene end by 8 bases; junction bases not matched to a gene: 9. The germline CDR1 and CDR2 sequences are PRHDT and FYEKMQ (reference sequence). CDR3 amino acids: CASSLPGGALTQYF. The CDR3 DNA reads TGTGCCAGCAGCCTCCCGGGGGGGGCGCTTACGCAGTATTTT.

CDR3 in DNA: TGTGCCAGCTCACGGCGACAGGTTATGAACACTGAAGCTTTCTTT. Translation gives CASSRRQVMNTEAFF. The V and J genes are TRBV18 and TRBJ1-1, with a tentative D call TRBD1 (6 bases). Between the trimmed V and J ends, which lost 4 bases and 0 bases, there was a span of 12 bases. The CDR3 is made up of 15 amino acids. Germline CDR1 KGHSH, CDR2 LQKENI.

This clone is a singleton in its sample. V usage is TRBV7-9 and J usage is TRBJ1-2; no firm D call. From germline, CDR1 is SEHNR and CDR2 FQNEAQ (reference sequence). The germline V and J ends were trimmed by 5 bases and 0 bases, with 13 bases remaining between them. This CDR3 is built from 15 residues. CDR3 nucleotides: TGTGCCAGCAGCCCCGTTTTGAGGGCTAACTATGGCTACACCTTC. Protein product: CASSPVLRANYGYTF. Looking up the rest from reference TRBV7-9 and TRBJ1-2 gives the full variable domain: DTGVSQNPRHKITKRGQNVTFRCDPISEHNRLYWYRQTLGQGPEFLTYFQNEAQLEKSRLLSDRFSAERPKGSFSTLEIQRTEQGDSAMYLCASSPVLRANYGYTFGSGTRLTVV.

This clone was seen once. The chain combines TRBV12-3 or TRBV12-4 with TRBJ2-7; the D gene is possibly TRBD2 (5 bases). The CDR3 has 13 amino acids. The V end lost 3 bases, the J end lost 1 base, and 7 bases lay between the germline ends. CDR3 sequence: CASSFRGSYEQYF. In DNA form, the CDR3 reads TGTGCCAGCAGTTTCCGGGGTTCCTACGAGCAGTACTTC.

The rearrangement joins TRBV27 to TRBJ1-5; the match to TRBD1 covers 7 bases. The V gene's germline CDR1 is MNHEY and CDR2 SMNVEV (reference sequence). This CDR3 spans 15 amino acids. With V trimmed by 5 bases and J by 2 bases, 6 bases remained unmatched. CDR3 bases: TGTGCCAGCAGTCCAGGGGGGCACGGCAATCAGCCCCAGCATTTT. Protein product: CASSPGGHGNQPQHF.

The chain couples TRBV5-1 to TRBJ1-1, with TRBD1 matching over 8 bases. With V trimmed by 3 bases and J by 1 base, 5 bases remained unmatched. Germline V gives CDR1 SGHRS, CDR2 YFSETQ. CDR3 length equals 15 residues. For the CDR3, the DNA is TGCGCCAGCAGCTGGTGGACAGGGCAGAACACTGAAGCTTTCTTT. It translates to CASSWWTGQNTEAFF.

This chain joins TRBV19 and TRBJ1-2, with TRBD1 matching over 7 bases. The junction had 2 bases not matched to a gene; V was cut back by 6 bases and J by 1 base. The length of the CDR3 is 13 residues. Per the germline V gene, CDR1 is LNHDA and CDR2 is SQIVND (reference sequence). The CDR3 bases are TGTGCCAGTAGACAGGGGCTTAACTATGGCTACACCTTC. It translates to CASRQGLNYGYTF.

This chain's CDR3 is CASSLGAGVDTQYF. The CDR3 DNA reads as TGTGCCAGCAGCTTAGGGGCGGGGGTAGATACGCAGTATTTT. This chain connects TRBV7-2 to TRBJ2-3, with TRBD2 matching over 7 bases. V dropped 1 base and J dropped 5; count of bases not matched to a gene: 3. Germline V CDR1 and CDR2: SGHTA, FQGNSA. The CDR3 is 14 amino acids.

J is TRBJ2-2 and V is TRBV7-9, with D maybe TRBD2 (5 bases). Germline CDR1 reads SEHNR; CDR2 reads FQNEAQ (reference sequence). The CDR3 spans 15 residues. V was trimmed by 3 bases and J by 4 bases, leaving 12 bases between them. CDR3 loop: CASSFPEGTTGELFF. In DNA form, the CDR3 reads TGTGCCAGCAGCTTCCCCGAGGGAACCACCGGGGAGCTGTTTTTT.

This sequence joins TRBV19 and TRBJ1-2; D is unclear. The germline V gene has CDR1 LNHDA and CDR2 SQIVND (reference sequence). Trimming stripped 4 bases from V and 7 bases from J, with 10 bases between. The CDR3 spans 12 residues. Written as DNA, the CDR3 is TGTGCCAGTAGTAGTGGGGAGCCTGGCTACACCTTC. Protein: CASSSGEPGYTF.

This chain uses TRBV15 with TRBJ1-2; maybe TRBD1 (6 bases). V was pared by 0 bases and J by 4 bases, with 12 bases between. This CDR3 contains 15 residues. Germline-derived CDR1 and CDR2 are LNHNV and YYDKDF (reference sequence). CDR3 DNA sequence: TGTGCCACCAGCAGAGATCGGGCCAGGGGCTATGGCTACACCTTC. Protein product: CATSRDRARGYGYTF.

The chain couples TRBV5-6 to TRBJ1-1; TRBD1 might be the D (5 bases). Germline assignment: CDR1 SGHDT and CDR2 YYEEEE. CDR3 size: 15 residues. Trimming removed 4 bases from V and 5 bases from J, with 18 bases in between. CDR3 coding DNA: TGTGCCAGCAGCGCAGCGGGGCAACGGAGGACTGAAGCTTTCTTT. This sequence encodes CASSAAGQRRTEAFF.

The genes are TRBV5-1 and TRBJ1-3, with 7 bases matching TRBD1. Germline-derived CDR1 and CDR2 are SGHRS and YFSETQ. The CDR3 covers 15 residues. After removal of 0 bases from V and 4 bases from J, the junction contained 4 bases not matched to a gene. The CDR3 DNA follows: TGCGCCAGCAGCTTGGCGGGACAGCAAGGAAACACCATATATTTT. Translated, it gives CASSLAGQQGNTIYF.

CDR3 loop: CASMQTGGGYTF. The CDR3 nucleotides read TGTGCCAGCATGCAGACGGGGGGTGGCTACACCTTC. The rearrangement links TRBV6-6 to TRBJ1-2; TRBD1 might be the D (5 bases). Germline V lookup: CDR1 MNHNY, CDR2 SVGAGI (reference sequence). The ends were cut back, 7 bases at V and 7 bases at J, with 13 bases in the middle. This CDR3 is 12 amino acids long.

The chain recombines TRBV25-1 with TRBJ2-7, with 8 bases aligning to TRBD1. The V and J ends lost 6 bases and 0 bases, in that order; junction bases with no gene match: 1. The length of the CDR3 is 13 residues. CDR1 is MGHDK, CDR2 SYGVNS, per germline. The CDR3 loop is CASRGQASYEQYF. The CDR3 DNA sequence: TGTGCCAGCAGGGGACAGGCCTCCTACGAGCAGTACTTC.

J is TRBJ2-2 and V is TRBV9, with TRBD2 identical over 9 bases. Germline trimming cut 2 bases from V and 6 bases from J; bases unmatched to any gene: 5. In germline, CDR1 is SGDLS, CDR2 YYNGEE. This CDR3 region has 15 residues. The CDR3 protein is CASSVRAGGSGELFF. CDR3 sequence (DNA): TGTGCCAGCAGCGTTAGAGCGGGAGGATCCGGGGAGCTGTTTTTT.

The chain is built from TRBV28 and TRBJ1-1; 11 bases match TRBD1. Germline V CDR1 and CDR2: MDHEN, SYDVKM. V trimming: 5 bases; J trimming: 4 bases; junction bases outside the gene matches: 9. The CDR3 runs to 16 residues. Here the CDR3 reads CASSTITGTGGTEAFF. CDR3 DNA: TGTGCCAGCAGTACCATAACCGGGACAGGGGGCACTGAAGCTTTCTTT.

The CDR3 is CASVEGRNTEAFF. The CDR3 DNA reads as TGTGCCAGCGTCGAAGGGAGGAACACTGAAGCTTTCTTT. V gene TRBV28 combines with J gene TRBJ1-1; D is undetermined. CDR1 is MDHEN, CDR2 SYDVKM, per germline. V was pared by 8 bases and J by 1 base, with 11 bases between. This CDR3 is 13 amino acids long.

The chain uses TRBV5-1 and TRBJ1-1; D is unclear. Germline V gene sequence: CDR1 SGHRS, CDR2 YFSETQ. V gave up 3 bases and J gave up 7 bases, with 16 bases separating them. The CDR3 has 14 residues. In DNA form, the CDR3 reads TGCGCCAGCAGCTCCACGACGGTCGGGGATGAAGCTTTCTTT. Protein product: CASSSTTVGDEAFF. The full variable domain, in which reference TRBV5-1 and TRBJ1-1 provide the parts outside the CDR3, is KAGVTQTPRYLIKTRGQQVTLSCSPISGHRSVSWYQQTPGQGLQFLFEYFSETQRNKGNFPGRFSGRQFSNSRSEMNVSTLELGDSALYLCASSSTTVGDEAFFGQGTRLTVV.

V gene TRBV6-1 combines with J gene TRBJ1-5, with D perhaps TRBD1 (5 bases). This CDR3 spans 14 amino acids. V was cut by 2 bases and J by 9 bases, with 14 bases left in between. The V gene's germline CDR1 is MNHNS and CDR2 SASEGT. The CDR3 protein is CASSERQFPWPQHF. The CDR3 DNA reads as TGTGCCAGCAGTGAAAGACAGTTCCCTTGGCCCCAGCATTTT.

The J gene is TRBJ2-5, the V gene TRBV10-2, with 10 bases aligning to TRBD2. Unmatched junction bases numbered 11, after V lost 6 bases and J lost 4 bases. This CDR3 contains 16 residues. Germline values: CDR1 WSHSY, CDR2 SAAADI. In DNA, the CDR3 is TGCGCCAGCAGGAAGAATAGCGGGGGGTACCGAGAGACCCAGTACTTC. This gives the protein CASRKNSGGYRETQYF.

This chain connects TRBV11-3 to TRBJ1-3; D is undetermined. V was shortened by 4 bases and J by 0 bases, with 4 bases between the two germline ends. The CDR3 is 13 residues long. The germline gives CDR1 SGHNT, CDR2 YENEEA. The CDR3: CASSSNSGNTIYF. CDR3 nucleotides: TGTGCCAGCAGCTCTAACTCTGGAAACACCATATATTTT.

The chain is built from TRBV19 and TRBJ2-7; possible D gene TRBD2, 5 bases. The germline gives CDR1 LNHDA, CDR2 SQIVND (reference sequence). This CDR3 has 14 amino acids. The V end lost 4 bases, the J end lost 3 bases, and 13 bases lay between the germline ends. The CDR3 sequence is CASSSIGVDYEQYF. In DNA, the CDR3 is TGTGCCAGTAGTAGCATCGGGGTTGACTACGAGCAGTACTTC.

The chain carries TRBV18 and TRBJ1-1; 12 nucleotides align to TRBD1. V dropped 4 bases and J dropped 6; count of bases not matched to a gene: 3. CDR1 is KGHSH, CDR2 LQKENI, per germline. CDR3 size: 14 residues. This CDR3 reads CASSLGQGASEAFF. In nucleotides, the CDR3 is TGTGCCAGCTCACTGGGACAGGGGGCATCTGAAGCTTTCTTT.

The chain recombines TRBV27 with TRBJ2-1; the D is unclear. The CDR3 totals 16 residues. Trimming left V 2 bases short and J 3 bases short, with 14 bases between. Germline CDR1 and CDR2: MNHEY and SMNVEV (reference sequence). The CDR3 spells CASSLAETHYYNEQFF. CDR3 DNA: TGTGCCAGCAGTTTAGCGGAAACCCATTACTACAATGAGCAGTTCTTC.

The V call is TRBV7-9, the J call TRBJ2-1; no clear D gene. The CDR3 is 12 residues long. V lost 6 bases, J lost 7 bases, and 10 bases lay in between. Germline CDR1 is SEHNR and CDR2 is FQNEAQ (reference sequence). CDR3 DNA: TGTGCCAGCAGTATAGAGGCTAATGAGCAGTTCTTC. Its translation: CASSIEANEQFF.

Here the CDR3 DNA reads TGCGCCAGCAGCCAAGCACAGGGGGTGGGAGAAAAACTGTTTTTT. Encoded protein: CASSQAQGVGEKLFF. The chain links TRBV4-1 to TRBJ1-4, with 8 positions matching TRBD1. The CDR3 has 15 amino acids. Germline assignment: CDR1 MGHRA and CDR2 YSYEKL. With 1 base clipped from V and 8 bases from J, the junction kept 6 bases outside the gene matches.